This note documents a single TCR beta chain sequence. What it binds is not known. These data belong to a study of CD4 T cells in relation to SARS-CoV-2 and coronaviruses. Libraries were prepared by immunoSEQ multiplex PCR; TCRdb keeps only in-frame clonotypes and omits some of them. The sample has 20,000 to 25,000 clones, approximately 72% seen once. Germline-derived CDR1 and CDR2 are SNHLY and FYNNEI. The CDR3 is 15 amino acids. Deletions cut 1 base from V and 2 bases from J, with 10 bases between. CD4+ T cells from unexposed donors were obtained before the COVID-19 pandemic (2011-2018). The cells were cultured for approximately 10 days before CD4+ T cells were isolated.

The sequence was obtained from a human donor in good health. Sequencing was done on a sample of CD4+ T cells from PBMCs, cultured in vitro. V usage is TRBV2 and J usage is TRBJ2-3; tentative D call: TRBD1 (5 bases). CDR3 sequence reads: CASSEGWTITDTQYF. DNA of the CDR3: TGTGCCAGCAGTGAAGGGTGGACAATCACAGATACGCAGTATTTT.